The 23 T cell receptor beta chains presented below share a single source sample, sequenced in a study of blood T cells in healthy people across ages. Sample-barcoded 5' priming and a J-beta primer mix drove a second PCR of about 7 to 12 cycles. MiXCR, applied by TCRdb to the 5' RACE reads, yields one record per CDR3 protein. Among some 1 million distinct CDR3 sequences listed, roughly 45% were seen once. The sequencing sample was made of blood. The receptors come from an older woman in good health.

V is TRBV5-1 and J is TRBJ2-5; 9 nucleotides match TRBD2. This CDR3 is built from 15 residues. CDR1 SGHRS and CDR2 YFSETQ come from the germline V gene. V trimming: 4 bases; J trimming: 4 bases; junction bases outside the gene matches: 8. The CDR3 sequence is CASSPEGSGRETQYF. The CDR3 DNA sequence: TGCGCCAGCAGCCCGGAGGGTAGCGGGAGAGAGACCCAGTACTTC.

This clonotype has more than one count but fewer than ten. This rearrangement joins TRBV12-3 or TRBV12-4 to TRBJ2-5, with D possibly being TRBD1 (6 bases). The CDR3 is 16 amino acids. Trimming pared 5 bases from V and 2 bases from J, leaving 18 bases between. In DNA form, the CDR3 reads TGTGCCAGCAGTGCCGGGGTCCACAGGGAACAAGAGACCCAGTACTTC. Translating it yields CASSAGVHREQETQYF.

Concerning this clonotype: The junction differs from germline at one of its ends, possibly a read error. The V call is TRBV5-5, the J call TRBJ2-5, with TRBD2 identical over 13 bases. This CDR3 contains 20 residues. Looked up from germline, CDR1 is SGHKS and CDR2 is YYEKEE (reference sequence). The CDR3 DNA reads as TGCGCCAGCAGAGTCCACGGACTAGCGGGAGATCGAACTAAACAAGAGACCCAGTACTTC. It codes for CASRVHGLAGDRTKQETQYF.

The CDR3 reads CASSPRQGGPQETQYF. The CDR3 coding sequence is TGTGCCAGCTCACCACGTCAGGGGGGCCCTCAAGAGACCCAGTACTTC. The chain combines TRBV18 with TRBJ2-5; maybe TRBD1 (7 bases). V was cut by 1 base and J by 2 bases, with 14 bases left in between. The CDR3 runs 16 residues. The germline CDR1 and CDR2 sequences are KGHSH and LQKENI.

This clonotype appeared a few times. The rearrangement joins TRBV11-2 to TRBJ2-1; perhaps TRBD2 as D (6 bases). Germline values: CDR1 SGHAT, CDR2 FQNNGV. The length of the CDR3 is 14 residues. V was clipped by 5 bases and J by 8 bases, with 16 bases between them. The CDR3 loop is CASSLRGSVDEQFF. Written as DNA, the CDR3 is TGTGCCAGCAGCCTCCGGGGGAGCGTAGATGAGCAGTTCTTC.

Note on this clonotype: Since a much larger clone is just one base distant, this may be a read error. The V and J genes are TRBV15 and TRBJ2-5; TRBD1 matches at 10 bases. The CDR3 sequence is 15 residues long. Trimming removed 0 bases from V and 3 bases from J; junction bases left unmatched: 1. From germline, CDR1 is LNHNV and CDR2 YYDKDF (reference sequence). The CDR3 DNA is TGTGCCACCAGCAGAGAGGACAGGGGGGAAGAGACCCAGTACTTC. This translates into CATSREDRGEETQYF. The full variable domain, its missing parts supplied by reference TRBV15 and TRBJ2-5, is DAMVIQNPRYQVTQFGKPVTLSCSQTLNHNVMYWYQQKSSQAPKLLFHYYDKDFNNEADTPDNFQSRRPNTSFCFLDIRSPGLGDTAMYLCATSREDRGEETQYFGPGTRLLVL.

V is TRBV29-1 and J is TRBJ2-2; 7 nucleotides match TRBD1. CDR3 length equals 12 residues. V shed 8 bases, J shed 6 bases, and the junction held 6 bases outside the gene matches. Germline V CDR1 and CDR2: SQVTM, ANQGSEA. The CDR3 loop is CSIGQGAGELFF. CDR3 bases: TGCAGCATCGGTCAGGGGGCCGGGGAGCTGTTTTTT.

This chain uses TRBV27 with TRBJ2-5; unclear D gene. The closer fit of TRBJ2-7 to the DNA end suggests the J call may be wrong. Germline V lookup: CDR1 MNHEY, CDR2 SMNVEV (reference sequence). This CDR3 comprises 18 residues. Here the CDR3 DNA reads TGTGCCAGCACATCCGGAAGTGATTCGGGCCGCGGAGCCTACGAGCAGTACTTC. Protein product: CASTSGSDSGRGAYEQYF.

The rearrangement links TRBV6-6 to TRBJ1-1, with 7 bases lining up with TRBD1. The CDR3 consists of 16 residues. Unmatched junction bases numbered 15, after V lost 4 bases and J lost 7 bases. Germline V gene sequence: CDR1 MNHNY, CDR2 SVGAGI (reference sequence). CDR3 coding DNA: TGTGCCAGCAGTTTCGTTACGGGACAGACACCCGGTGAAGCTTTCTTT. It yields the protein CASSFVTGQTPGEAFF.

This clonotype has more than one count but fewer than ten. The CDR3 DNA reads as TGTGCCAGCAGTGAACCGGGAGTGCTCGAGACCCAGTACTTC. Its protein product is CASSEPGVLETQYF. The V gene is TRBV2, the J gene TRBJ2-5, with D perhaps matching TRBD2 (6 bases). The ends were cut back, 2 bases at V and 5 bases at J, with 12 bases in the middle. This CDR3 is 14 amino acids long. CDR1 SNHLY and CDR2 FYNNEI come from the germline V gene.

This clonotype was found a few times. The rearrangement uses TRBV11-2 and TRBJ2-2, with D unclear. Germline CDR1 SGHAT, CDR2 FQNNGV. The CDR3 contains 13 residues. Trimming pared 1 base from V and 5 bases from J, leaving 5 bases between. CDR3 bases: TGTGCCAGCAGCTTAGCCTTGACCGGGGAGCTGTTTTTT. It codes for CASSLALTGELFF. Variable domain in full (rest from reference TRBV11-2 and TRBJ2-2): EAGVAQSPRYKIIEKRQSVAFWCNPISGHATLYWYQQILGQGPKLLIQFQNNGVVDDSQLPKDRFSAERLKGVDSTLKIQPAKLEDSAVYLCASSLALTGELFFGEGSRLTVL.

The chain joins TRBV27 to TRBJ1-1; TRBD1 might be the D (6 bases). Germline lookup yields CDR1 MNHEY and CDR2 SMNVEV (reference sequence). This CDR3 has 15 residues. V gave up 9 bases and J gave up 5 bases, with 22 bases separating them. CDR3 in amino acids: CASLDSGDGGTEAFF. The CDR3 DNA sequence: TGTGCCAGTTTAGATTCAGGGGACGGGGGGACTGAAGCTTTCTTT.

This clonotype has a handful of counts. Germline and junction disagree at one end, which may indicate a read error. This chain uses TRBV20-1 with TRBJ1-1, with D unresolved. CDR1 and CDR2 (germline): DFQATT, SNEGSKA (reference sequence). The CDR3 loop spans 12 amino acids. The CDR3 loop reads CSAGEPNTEAFF. The CDR3 bases are TGCAGTGCTGGAGAACCGAACACTGAAGCTTTCTTT.

The rearrangement uses TRBV7-9 and TRBJ2-5; D might be TRBD1 or TRBD2, each matching 5 bases. This CDR3 is built from 17 residues. Germline loops: CDR1 SEHNR, CDR2 FQNEAQ (reference sequence). V lost 5 bases and J 2 bases, leaving 21 bases between the germline ends. The CDR3 region is CASSLGLPGRLQETQYF. The CDR3 DNA reads as TGTGCCAGCAGCCTGGGCCTTCCGGGACGGCTGCAAGAGACCCAGTACTTC.

This chain joins TRBV12-3 or TRBV12-4 and TRBJ2-2; D is undetermined. The CDR3 consists of 15 residues. Trimming left V 5 bases short and J 4 bases short, with 14 bases between. The CDR3 loop is CASSLQSRGTGELFF. In DNA, the CDR3 is TGTGCCAGCAGTCTACAGTCCCGAGGCACCGGGGAGCTGTTTTTT.

The chain uses TRBV5-1 and TRBJ1-4; 7 bases map to TRBD1. V lost 2 bases and J lost 3; bases outside the gene matches: 4. The germline V gene encodes CDR1 SGHRS and CDR2 YFSETQ. This CDR3 is built from 15 residues. The CDR3 DNA reads TGCGCCAGCAGCTTCACCGGGACAGCTAATGAAAAACTGTTTTTT. Its translation is CASSFTGTANEKLFF.

The rearrangement uses TRBV20-1 and TRBJ2-7, with a weak D call TRBD1 (6 bases). There are 15 residues in the CDR3. Trimming pared 2 bases from V and 6 bases from J, leaving 20 bases between. Germline assignment: CDR1 DFQATT and CDR2 SNEGSKA (reference sequence). CDR3 nucleotide sequence: TGCAGTGCTAGAACTCTTCAGGGGAAATTAGGCGAGCAGTACTTC. It encodes CSARTLQGKLGEQYF.

Concerning this clonotype itself: A read error may account for a junction end that differs from germline. The chain carries TRBV13 and TRBJ2-1; D not resolved. Germline-derived CDR1 and CDR2 are PRHDT and FYEKMQ (reference sequence). The CDR3 totals 13 residues. DNA for the CDR3: TGTGCCAGCAGCCGGACGGTATACAATGGGCAGTTCTTC. This translates into CASSRTVYNGQFF.

This clonotype showed up just a few times. CDR3 sequence (DNA): TGTGCCAGCAGAACCGGGACAGGATGGGTAGAGACCCAGTACTTC. This gives the protein CASRTGTGWVETQYF. The V call is TRBV21-1, the J call TRBJ2-5; the tabulated D call, TRBD1, remains unverified against the DNA. TRBV21-1 is a pseudogene locus. This CDR3 spans 15 amino acids.

The rearrangement links TRBV4-1 to TRBJ1-2; 9 nucleotides align to TRBD1. The CDR3 length is 17 residues. Germline loops: CDR1 MGHRA, CDR2 YSYEKL. V gave up 0 bases and J gave up 6 bases; unmatched junction bases: 11. This CDR3 is CASSQEHKDRGSNGYTF. For the CDR3, the DNA is TGCGCCAGCAGCCAAGAGCACAAGGACAGGGGATCGAATGGCTACACCTTC.

The chain links TRBV27 to TRBJ1-4; D is perhaps TRBD1 (5 bases). Germline V lookup: CDR1 MNHEY, CDR2 SMNVEV (reference sequence). Trimming cost V 3 bases and J 5 bases, with 16 bases left between them. This CDR3 is 16 amino acids long. CDR3 in DNA: TGTGCCAGCAGTTTTTTAGGGGTTCAGGGAAATGAAAAACTGTTTTTT. It is translated as CASSFLGVQGNEKLFF.

The gene calls are TRBV20-1 and TRBJ2-5; a weak D match, TRBD1 (5 bases). The J call may be wrong; the DNA end is better matched by TRBJ2-7. Germline V gives CDR1 DFQATT, CDR2 SNEGSKA (reference sequence). The CDR3 extends over 14 amino acids. CDR3 DNA: TGCAGTGCTAGATTCCCAGGGCACTCCTACGAGCAGTACTTC. Translated, it gives CSARFPGHSYEQYF.

This clonotype has a handful of counts. J is TRBJ2-5 and V is TRBV20-1, with a possible D match to TRBD2 (5 bases). With 6 bases removed from V and 3 bases from J, the gap between germline ends came to 20 bases. Per germline, CDR1 DFQATT and CDR2 SNEGSKA (reference sequence). The length of the CDR3 is 15 residues. This chain's CDR3 is CSADPEEMREETQYF. DNA for the CDR3: TGCAGTGCCGACCCGGAGGAAATGAGGGAAGAGACCCAGTACTTC.